What follows is one T cell receptor (beta chain) and its context. One junction end disagrees with the germline gene, perhaps due to a read error. TCRdb processed the PCR reads anew with MiXCR; each CDR3 protein has one entry. Of around 320,000 distinct CDR3 sequences listed, roughly 24% are singletons. This specimen belongs to a study of molecular identifiers for immune sequencing clone quantification. CDR1 MNHEY and CDR2 SMNVEV come from the germline V gene (reference sequence). The CDR3 totals 16 residues. Sequenced: naive CD8+ T cells from blood, with Jurkat cell RNA spiked in. Sample subset: FACS-sorted CD8+CD4-CCR7+CD45RA+ naive T cells. The clonotype comes from a human donor in good health. Some libraries in this study had Jurkat cell RNA spiked in. The J gene is TRBJ1-6, the V gene TRBV27; 7 positions agree with TRBD1. Here the CDR3 reads CASSPTGTTYNSPLRF. CDR3 nucleotides: TGTGCCAGCAGTCCGACAGGGACAACCTATAATTCACCCCTCCGCTTT.